These 27 T cell receptor beta chains were all obtained from the same sample, sequenced in a study of regulatory T cells in long-lasting Graves disease. Sample time point: persistent/refractory GD, antithyroid drugs over 5 years with positive TRAb. Making the TCR library involved RNA that had been extracted from PBMCs. The authors built TCR beta libraries using iRepertoire HTBI primers and Arm-PCR of CDR3 regions. TCRdb reprocessed the multiplex PCR reads with MiXCR, giving one entry per CDR3 protein. This table holds hundreds of thousands of distinct CDR3 sequences, about 32% found once. The input for sequencing was peripheral blood mononuclear cells (PBMCs), taken when the disease was refractory, from a patient treated with antithyroid drugs. All receptors derive from a female donor with Graves disease.

The chain employs TRBV20-1 and TRBJ1-5; D gene unclear. Deletions cut 0 bases from V and 3 bases from J, with 15 bases between. Germline V gives CDR1 DFQATT, CDR2 SNEGSKA (reference sequence). This CDR3 has 16 residues. The chain's CDR3 is CSARDFRITNNQPQHF. The CDR3 coding sequence is TGCAGTGCTAGAGATTTCAGGATAACAAACAATCAGCCCCAGCATTTT.

V usage is TRBV3-1 and J usage is TRBJ1-1; D may be TRBD1 (5 bases). V was cut by 7 bases and J by 1 base, with 19 bases left in between. Germline V gene data show CDR1 as LGHDT and CDR2 as YNNKEL (reference sequence). CDR3 length: 16 residues. The CDR3 sequence is CASNPRGGVGNTEAFF. In DNA, the CDR3 is TGTGCCAGCAACCCACGCGGGGGTGTTGGGAACACTGAAGCTTTCTTT.

This clonotype was counted only a few times. The junction differs from germline at one of its ends, possibly a read error. The chain carries TRBV5-1 and TRBJ2-7; D ambiguous. The CDR3 is made up of 14 amino acids. Germline CDR1 SGHRS, CDR2 YFSETQ. The CDR3: CASRTIRTPYEQYF. Here the CDR3 DNA reads TGTGCCAGCAGAACAATTAGAACCCCCTACGAGCAGTACTTC.

This clonotype has a count of ten or more. The CDR3 spells CASSDDSGGAYEQYF. In DNA form, the CDR3 reads TGTGCCAGCAGCGACGATAGCGGGGGAGCCTACGAGCAGTACTTC. The gene calls are TRBV6-1 and TRBJ2-7; 9 bases fit TRBD2. Per germline, CDR1 MNHNS and CDR2 SASEGT. The CDR3 extends over 15 amino acids. Trimming took 6 bases from V and 2 from J; bases not matched to a gene: 8.

The chain has TRBV6-5 and TRBJ1-3; D is unclear. With 0 bases removed from V and 7 bases from J, the gap between germline ends came to 7 bases. Germline V CDR1 and CDR2: MNHEY, SVGAGI. The CDR3 has 13 residues. CDR3 sequence: CASSYSIGNTIYF. As DNA, the CDR3 is TGTGCCAGCAGTTACTCGATCGGGAACACCATATATTTT.

This clonotype was seen more than once but under ten times. Here the CDR3 reads CASSLGPGLTDPSYEQYF. CDR3 DNA: TGTGCCAGCAGCTTAGGCCCGGGACTTACTGACCCCTCCTACGAGCAGTACTTC. This chain connects TRBV13 to TRBJ2-7; D possibly corresponds to TRBD2 (6 bases). CDR3 length: 18 amino acids. Trimming left V 0 bases short and J 0 bases short, with 18 bases between. Germline values: CDR1 PRHDT, CDR2 FYEKMQ (reference sequence).

The table lists this clonotype with a few counts. The chain links TRBV20-1 to TRBJ2-7; TRBD2 aligns across 14 bases. CDR1 and CDR2 from the germline V gene are DFQATT and SNEGSKA (reference sequence). This CDR3 comprises 15 residues. After removal of 0 bases from V and 6 bases from J, the junction contained 4 bases not matched to a gene. In DNA, the CDR3 is TGCAGTGCTAGAGAGGGGACTAGCGGGAGTCCCGAGCAGTACTTC. Translated: CSAREGTSGSPEQYF.

This chain joins TRBV4-1 and TRBJ2-5; D is perhaps TRBD1 (5 bases). Germline V gene data show CDR1 as MGHRA and CDR2 as YSYEKL. V was clipped by 5 bases and J by 3 bases, with 13 bases between them. This CDR3 is built from 14 residues. The CDR3 DNA sequence: TGCGCCAGCAGCAACAGGAAGGCTAAAGAGACCCAGTACTTC. Residues: CASSNRKAKETQYF.

J is TRBJ2-5 and V is TRBV3-1; 10 bases align to TRBD2. J gave up 2 bases and V 0 bases, and 3 bases lay outside the gene matches. The CDR3 consists of 16 residues. Germline CDR1 LGHDT, CDR2 YNNKEL (reference sequence). CDR3 residues: CASSQDPSGGQETQYF. Written as DNA, the CDR3 is TGTGCCAGCAGCCAAGACCCTAGCGGGGGACAAGAGACCCAGTACTTC.

V gene TRBV20-1 combines with J gene TRBJ2-5; D is uncertain. This CDR3 region has 14 residues. V lost 3 bases, J lost 4 bases, and 15 bases lay in between. Germline V gene lookup returns CDR1 DFQATT and CDR2 SNEGSKA (reference sequence). The CDR3 reads CSASQVIGLETQYF. In nucleotides, the CDR3 is TGCAGTGCTAGTCAGGTGATAGGTTTAGAGACCCAGTACTTC.

The J gene is TRBJ1-2, the V gene TRBV7-2; 7 bases are shared with TRBD1. Germline V gives CDR1 SGHTA, CDR2 FQGNSA. The CDR3 consists of 15 residues. V gave up 6 bases and J gave up 3 bases; unmatched junction bases: 10. The CDR3 nucleotides read TGTGCCAGCAGTTGGGGGACAGTCGGATACTATGGCTACACCTTC. Protein sequence: CASSWGTVGYYGYTF.

This clonotype was detected a few times. The genes are TRBV5-1 and TRBJ1-1, with TRBD1 matching 9 bases. There are 18 residues in the CDR3. Germline V gene lookup returns CDR1 SGHRS and CDR2 YFSETQ. Trimming removed 0 bases from V and 2 bases from J; junction bases left unmatched: 11. The CDR3 sequence is CASSLGFRTGASNTEAFF. The CDR3 nucleotides read TGCGCCAGCAGCTTGGGATTCAGGACAGGGGCCTCAAACACTGAAGCTTTCTTT.

This clonotype was detected a few times. This chain joins TRBV5-1 and TRBJ1-6, with 9 bases identical to TRBD1. Per the germline V gene, CDR1 is SGHRS and CDR2 is YFSETQ. The CDR3 totals 14 residues. V dropped 4 bases and J dropped 8; count of bases not matched to a gene: 4. CDR3 sequence reads: CASSQGQGYSPLHF. The CDR3 DNA is TGCGCCAGCAGCCAGGGACAGGGTTATTCACCCCTCCACTTT.

J is TRBJ2-2 and V is TRBV6-1, with 11 bases fitting TRBD1. Germline CDR1 is MNHNS and CDR2 is SASEGT. V lost 6 bases and J lost 2; bases outside the gene matches: 8. This CDR3 is 17 amino acids long. CDR3 amino acids: CASRSRGTGGNTGELFF. The CDR3 coding sequence is TGTGCCAGCAGATCCCGAGGGACAGGGGGAAACACCGGGGAGCTGTTTTTT.

The chain couples TRBV19 to TRBJ1-5, with D possibly being TRBD1 (5 bases). The V end was cut by 10 bases, the J end by 3 bases, with 10 bases between. Germline V gene data show CDR1 as LNHDA and CDR2 as SQIVND (reference sequence). This CDR3 spans 12 amino acids. CDR3 residues: CATRQINQPQHF. The CDR3 nucleotides are TGTGCCACCCGACAGATCAATCAGCCCCAGCATTTT.

This clonotype was recorded a few times. This rearrangement joins TRBV10-3 to TRBJ2-7, with 7 nucleotides matching TRBD1. The germline V gene has CDR1 ENHRY and CDR2 SYGVKD. The ends lost 10 bases at V and 3 bases at J; junction bases unmatched: 9. This CDR3 spans 13 amino acids. CDR3 protein: CASRDSLNYEQYF. CDR3 bases: TGTGCCAGCCGGGACAGCTTAAACTACGAGCAGTACTTC.

The V and J genes are TRBV19 and TRBJ2-5; TRBD2 aligns across 7 bases. Germline V gene lookup returns CDR1 LNHDA and CDR2 SQIVND (reference sequence). This CDR3 is 15 amino acids long. With 1 base clipped from V and 5 bases from J, the junction kept 7 bases outside the gene matches. The CDR3 is CASSIGGGRGETQYF. CDR3 DNA: TGTGCCAGTAGTATAGGCGGGGGACGCGGGGAGACCCAGTACTTC.

The V call is TRBV27, the J call TRBJ1-1; D is ambiguous. V was clipped by 7 bases and J by 1 base, with 22 bases between them. This CDR3 has 17 residues. From germline, CDR1 is MNHEY and CDR2 SMNVEV (reference sequence). CDR3 nucleotides: TGTGCCAGCACCGAATCGAGCACCGGGCCAACGAACACTGAAGCTTTCTTT. This encodes CASTESSTGPTNTEAFF.

Turning to this clonotype: Just one base apart from a much larger clone, this may be a read error. The chain couples TRBV2 to TRBJ2-5; D is possibly TRBD2 (6 bases). CDR1 and CDR2 (germline): SNHLY, FYNNEI. The CDR3 contains 14 residues. The CDR3 protein is CASRSGTYQETRYF. The DNA for the CDR3 is TGTGCCAGCAGGTCCGGGACTTATCAAGAGACCCGGTACTTC.

The genes are TRBV12-3 or TRBV12-4 and TRBJ1-2, with D unclear. V was clipped by 6 bases and J by 5 bases, with 22 bases between them. The CDR3 contains 16 residues. The CDR3 DNA follows: TGTGCCAGCAGCCAAGCCGAACAGAGAATCCTTTATGGCTACACCTTC. It encodes CASSQAEQRILYGYTF.

This clonotype was found a few times. V and J are TRBV28 and TRBJ2-7; 7 bases are shared with TRBD2. Germline V CDR1 and CDR2: MDHEN, SYDVKM. This CDR3 contains 16 residues. V lost 7 bases and J lost 0; bases outside the gene matches: 12. CDR3 protein: CASKPPGSGVSYEQYF. CDR3 DNA: TGTGCCAGCAAACCGCCGGGGAGCGGGGTCTCCTACGAGCAGTACTTC. Together with reference TRBV28 and TRBJ2-7, the CDR3 gives the full variable domain: DVKVTQSSRYLVKRTGEKVFLECVQDMDHENMFWYRQDPGLGLRLIYFSYDVKMKEKGDIPEGYSVSREKKERFSLILESASTNQTSMYLCASKPPGSGVSYEQYFGPGTRLTVT.

V is TRBV7-6 and J is TRBJ1-1; 7 nucleotides agree with TRBD1. In germline, CDR1 is SGHVS, CDR2 FNYEAQ. The CDR3 contains 14 residues. V lost 2 bases, J lost 6 bases, and 6 bases stayed unmatched. The CDR3 spells CASSLSQGDSEAFF. The CDR3, as DNA: TGTGCCAGCAGCTTATCCCAGGGGGACTCTGAAGCTTTCTTT. Variable domain in full (rest from reference TRBV7-6 and TRBJ1-1): GAGVSQSPRYKVTKRGQDVALRCDPISGHVSLYWYRQALGQGPEFLTYFNYEAQQDKSGLPNDRFSAERPEGSISTLTIQRTEQRDSAMYRCASSLSQGDSEAFFGQGTRLTVV.

This clonotype was detected only once. This sequence joins TRBV12-3 or TRBV12-4 and TRBJ2-7; no definite D call. The ends were cut back, 6 bases at V and 9 bases at J, with 9 bases in the middle. The CDR3 is made up of 10 amino acids. The CDR3 nucleotides read TGTGCCAGCAGCTCCCCCCGGCAGTACTTC. Its protein is CASSSPRQYF.

This clonotype was seen a few times. The gene calls are TRBV20-1 and TRBJ2-5; 8 bases map to TRBD2. The V gene's germline CDR1 is DFQATT and CDR2 SNEGSKA (reference sequence). This CDR3 comprises 13 residues. V was pared by 3 bases and J by 5 bases, with 5 bases of the junction left unmatched. The CDR3 DNA follows: TGCAGTGCTAGGACGGGAGGGCCGGAGACCCAGTACTTC. The encoded protein is CSARTGGPETQYF.

This chain connects TRBV9 to TRBJ1-1; D is uncertain. Germline CDR1 is SGDLS and CDR2 is YYNGEE. The CDR3 has 14 amino acids. The V end lost 4 bases, the J end lost 2 bases, and 12 bases lay between the germline ends. The CDR3 region is CASSPRMANTEAFF. The CDR3 DNA is TGTGCCAGCAGCCCAAGGATGGCTAACACTGAAGCTTTCTTT.

This chain connects TRBV7-3 to TRBJ2-7, with no clear D. CDR1 and CDR2 from the germline V gene are SGHTA and FQGTGA. V was pared by 1 base and J by 0 bases, with 10 bases between. CDR3 length: 15 residues. The DNA for the CDR3 is TGTGCCAGCAGCTTAAATCGTGGCATCTCCTACGAGCAGTACTTC. It encodes CASSLNRGISYEQYF.

This clonotype was seen ten or more times. The chain carries TRBV12-3 or TRBV12-4 and TRBJ2-2, with TRBD2 as a possible D gene (5 bases). V was shortened by 7 bases and J by 1 base, with 16 bases between the two germline ends. This CDR3 has 16 residues. The CDR3 region has the DNA TGTGCCAGCAATCCTTGGGTGAGCGGGAACACCGGGGAGCTGTTTTTT. Translating it yields CASNPWVSGNTGELFF.